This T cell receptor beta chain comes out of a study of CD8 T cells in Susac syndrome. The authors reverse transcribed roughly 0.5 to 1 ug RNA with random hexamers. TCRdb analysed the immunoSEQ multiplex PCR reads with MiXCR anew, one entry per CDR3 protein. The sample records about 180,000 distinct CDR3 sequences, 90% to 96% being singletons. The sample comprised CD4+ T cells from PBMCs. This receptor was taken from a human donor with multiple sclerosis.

Here the CDR3 DNA reads TGCAGTGCTAGTTTGCGGGGGATAGAAGAGACCCAGTACTTC. Translating gives CSASLRGIEETQYF. The J gene is TRBJ2-5, the V gene TRBV20-1; TRBD2 matches 7 bases. After removal of 3 bases from V and 3 bases from J, the junction contained 7 bases not matched to a gene. The CDR3 loop spans 14 amino acids. CDR1 DFQATT and CDR2 SNEGSKA come from the germline V gene (reference sequence).